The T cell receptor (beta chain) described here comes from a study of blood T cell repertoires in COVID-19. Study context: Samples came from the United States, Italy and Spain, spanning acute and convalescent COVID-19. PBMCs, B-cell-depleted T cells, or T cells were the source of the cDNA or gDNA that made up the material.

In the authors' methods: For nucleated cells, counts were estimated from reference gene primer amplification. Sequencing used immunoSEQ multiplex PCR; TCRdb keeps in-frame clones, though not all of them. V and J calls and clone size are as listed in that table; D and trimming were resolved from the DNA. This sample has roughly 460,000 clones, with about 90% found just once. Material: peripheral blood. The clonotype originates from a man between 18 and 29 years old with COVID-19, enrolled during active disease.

The CDR3 loop reads CASSQAPTGTGANVLTF. The CDR3, as DNA: TGCGCCAGCAGCCAAGCCCCAACAGGGACTGGGGCCAACGTCCTGACTTTC. This chain links TRBV4-1 with TRBJ2-6; D is possibly TRBD1 (6 bases). Germline V gene sequence: CDR1 MGHRA, CDR2 YSYEKL. Deletions cut 1 base from V and 2 bases from J, with 12 bases between. The CDR3 has 17 residues.